Shown below are 17 T cell receptor beta chains from a single sample sequenced in a study of identical twins (dated by TCRdb to the mid-2010s). The library was prepared using 5' RACE. Sequencing was carried out with an Illumina HiSeq 2000. The public sequencing data were trimmed at Q25 with fastp and processed into clonotypes with MiXCR by TCRdb, which kept only in-frame beta chains. Identical CDR3 protein sequences are pooled into one entry, listed with their most common genes and DNA. The sample table records about 530,000 distinct CDR3 sequences; 13% to 15% of these occur just once. The ten most abundant clones make up about 0.47% of the sample. This sample also appeared in a second study, on yellow fever vaccine responses in identical twins.

The specimen sequenced was CD4+ T cells sorted from blood. The source of these receptors is a woman between 18 and 29 years old in good health.

This clonotype appeared a few times. The chain has TRBV28 and TRBJ2-3; no clear D. In germline, CDR1 is MDHEN, CDR2 SYDVKM. Trimming took 3 bases from V and 7 from J, leaving 8 bases between them. This CDR3 spans 12 amino acids. The CDR3 protein is CASSFRVNTQYF. CDR3 sequence (DNA): TGTGCCAGCAGTTTCCGGGTAAATACGCAGTATTTT.

This clonotype was seen more than once but under ten times. This rearrangement joins TRBV7-2 to TRBJ2-1; D might be TRBD2 (6 bases). CDR3 length equals 16 residues. V was pared by 5 bases and J by 10 bases, with 24 bases between. Germline CDR1 and CDR2: SGHTA and FQGNSA. DNA of the CDR3: TGTGCCAGCAGCCGATTGGGGATAGCGGCGCCTGGGGAGCAGTTCTTC. This sequence encodes CASSRLGIAAPGEQFF. The entire variable domain, with the rest obtained from reference TRBV7-2 and TRBJ2-1, is as follows: GAGVSQSPSNKVTEKGKDVELRCDPISGHTALYWYRQSLGQGLEFLIYFQGNSAPDKSGLPSDRFSAERTGGSVSTLTIQRTQQEDSAVYLCASSRLGIAAPGEQFFGPGTRLTVL.

The gene calls are TRBV5-1 and TRBJ2-3; D gene ambiguous. Trimming removed 4 bases from V and 5 bases from J, with 11 bases in between. The germline CDR1 and CDR2 sequences are SGHRS and YFSETQ. This CDR3 has 13 amino acids. The CDR3 is CASSTSVRDTQYF. The CDR3 region has the DNA TGCGCCAGCAGCACCTCCGTGCGAGATACGCAGTATTTT.

The chain employs TRBV10-3 and TRBJ2-1; 10 positions agree with TRBD1. The CDR3 length is 14 residues. Trimming removed 6 bases from V and 10 bases from J; junction bases left unmatched: 9. From germline, CDR1 is ENHRY and CDR2 SYGVKD. The CDR3 DNA reads as TGTGCCATCAGCGGGACAGGGGATCTATGGGAGCAGTTCTTC. This translates into CAISGTGDLWEQFF.

This chain links TRBV29-1 with TRBJ2-1; 12 bases match TRBD2. The germline gives CDR1 SQVTM, CDR2 ANQGSEA. There are 14 residues in the CDR3. After removal of 3 bases from V and 6 bases from J, the junction contained 3 bases not matched to a gene. This CDR3 reads CSVETSGSPNEQFF. The CDR3 DNA is TGCAGCGTTGAGACTAGCGGGAGTCCCAATGAGCAGTTCTTC.

The chain joins TRBV9 to TRBJ2-1; no clear D gene. The CDR3 length is 15 residues. V was clipped by 1 base and J by 4 bases, with 12 bases between them. Germline V gene lookup returns CDR1 SGDLS and CDR2 YYNGEE. The CDR3 nucleotides read TGTGCCAGCAGCGTAAGGTCGACCGAATACAATGAGCAGTTCTTC. Amino acid sequence: CASSVRSTEYNEQFF.

This chain uses TRBV6-1 with TRBJ2-3; TRBD2 agrees at 8 bases. The length of the CDR3 is 17 residues. Germline trimming cut 7 bases from V and 0 bases from J; bases unmatched to any gene: 12. Germline-derived CDR1 and CDR2 are MNHNS and SASEGT. The CDR3 nucleotides are TGTGCCAGCACAAGCCCGGGACGGGGGGGTAGCACAGATACGCAGTATTTT. Amino acid sequence: CASTSPGRGGSTDTQYF.

This clonotype has a handful of counts. V and J are TRBV10-3 and TRBJ2-3; TRBD2 agrees at 10 bases. The CDR3 loop spans 17 amino acids. Looked up from germline, CDR1 is ENHRY and CDR2 is SYGVKD. After removal of 3 bases from V and 0 bases from J, the junction contained 6 bases not matched to a gene. CDR3 sequence: CAISDLGTSVSTDTQYF. The CDR3 DNA reads TGTGCCATCAGTGACCTAGGGACTAGCGTTAGCACAGATACGCAGTATTTT.

This clonotype appeared a few times. V is TRBV3-1 and J is TRBJ2-2; no clear D. The CDR3 is 15 amino acids. With 6 bases removed from V and 0 bases from J, the gap between germline ends came to 11 bases. Looked up from germline, CDR1 is LGHDT and CDR2 is YNNKEL (reference sequence). CDR3 coding DNA: TGTGCCAGCAGGCCGAGTGTAACGAACACCGGGGAGCTGTTTTTT. Translated: CASRPSVTNTGELFF.

The V and J genes are TRBV27 and TRBJ1-2; tentatively, D is TRBD1 (6 bases). The CDR3 has 14 residues. V lost 4 bases and J 8 bases, leaving 17 bases between the germline ends. Germline CDR1 and CDR2: MNHEY and SMNVEV (reference sequence). The CDR3 DNA sequence: TGTGCCAGCAGTTCCTTACAGGGTTCGACCGGCTACACCTTC. Translation: CASSSLQGSTGYTF.

Only a few counts were recorded for this clonotype. The genes are TRBV29-1 and TRBJ2-2; D might be TRBD1 or TRBD2, each matching 5 bases. The V end lost 4 bases, the J end lost 5 bases, and 14 bases lay between the germline ends. CDR1 is SQVTM and CDR2 is ANQGSEA in the germline V gene. This CDR3 region has 14 residues. CDR3 amino acids: CSVVAGTTTGELFF. The CDR3, as DNA: TGCAGCGTTGTAGCCGGGACCACGACCGGGGAGCTGTTTTTT.

V gene TRBV4-2 combines with J gene TRBJ1-1; TRBD1 agrees at 10 bases. CDR3 length equals 19 residues. In germline, CDR1 is LGHNA, CDR2 YNFKEQ. V shed 4 bases, J shed 7 bases, and the junction held 21 bases outside the gene matches. CDR3: CASSREAMGQGFNLGEAFF. CDR3 DNA: TGTGCCAGCAGCCGAGAAGCAATGGGACAGGGGTTTAATTTGGGTGAAGCTTTCTTT.

The chain links TRBV12-3 or TRBV12-4 to TRBJ1-1, with a possible D match to TRBD1 (5 bases). There are 17 residues in the CDR3. Trimming shortened V by 1 base and J by 0 bases, and 15 bases separated the two germline ends. The CDR3 loop reads CASSLGSGQLLNTEAFF. The CDR3 DNA reads as TGTGCCAGCAGTTTAGGGTCCGGACAACTATTGAACACTGAAGCTTTCTTT.

The V call is TRBV27, the J call TRBJ2-1; TRBD1 aligns across 7 bases. The CDR3 contains 15 residues. Trimming took 6 bases from V and 8 from J; bases not matched to a gene: 13. Germline assignment: CDR1 MNHEY and CDR2 SMNVEV (reference sequence). DNA of the CDR3: TGTGCCAGCAGAAAGTTGGACAGGCCCGATCATGAGCAGTTCTTC. Amino acid sequence: CASRKLDRPDHEQFF.

The chain is built from TRBV9 and TRBJ2-6; D gene unclear. With 0 bases removed from V and 2 bases from J, the gap between germline ends came to 9 bases. CDR3 length: 16 residues. The germline CDR1 and CDR2 sequences are SGDLS and YYNGEE. CDR3: CASSVDPVAGANVLTF. CDR3 nucleotides: TGTGCCAGCAGCGTAGATCCGGTGGCTGGGGCCAACGTCCTGACTTTC.

This clonotype was recorded a few times. This sequence joins TRBV7-9 and TRBJ2-7; no clear D gene. The length of the CDR3 is 13 residues. Germline V gene sequence: CDR1 SEHNR, CDR2 FQNEAQ (reference sequence). Trimming removed 3 bases from V and 3 bases from J, with 9 bases in between. In DNA form, the CDR3 reads TGTGCCAGCAGCTTGACAAATTACTACGAGCAGTACTTC. Translating it yields CASSLTNYYEQYF.

There are a few counts of this clonotype. The chain recombines TRBV20-1 with TRBJ1-4; D is perhaps TRBD1 (6 bases). Germline V lookup: CDR1 DFQATT, CDR2 SNEGSKA (reference sequence). The CDR3 contains 15 residues. The V gene lost 3 bases and the J gene lost 4 bases, with 15 bases spanning the gap. The CDR3 loop reads CSASYTGPGNEKLFF. For the CDR3, the DNA is TGCAGTGCTAGCTACACAGGGCCGGGTAATGAAAAACTGTTTTTT.